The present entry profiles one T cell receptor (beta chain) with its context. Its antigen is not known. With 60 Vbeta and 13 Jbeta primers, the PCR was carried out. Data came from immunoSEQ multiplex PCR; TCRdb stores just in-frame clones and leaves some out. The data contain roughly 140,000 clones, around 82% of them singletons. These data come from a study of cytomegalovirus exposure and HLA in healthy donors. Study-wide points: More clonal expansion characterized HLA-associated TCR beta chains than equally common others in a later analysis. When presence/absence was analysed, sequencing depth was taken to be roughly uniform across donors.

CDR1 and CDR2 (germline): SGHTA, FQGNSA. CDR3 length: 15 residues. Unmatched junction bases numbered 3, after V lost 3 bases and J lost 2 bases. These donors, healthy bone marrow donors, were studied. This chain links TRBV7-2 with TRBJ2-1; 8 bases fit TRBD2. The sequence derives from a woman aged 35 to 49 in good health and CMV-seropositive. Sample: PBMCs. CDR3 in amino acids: CASSLWTSPYNEQFF. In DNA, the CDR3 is TGTGCCAGCAGCTTGTGGACTAGCCCCTACAATGAGCAGTTCTTC.